These 15 T cell receptor beta chains came from one sample sequenced in a study of vaccination and CD4 T cells after COVID-19. Documented treatment: roughly 10-day PBMC culture with coronavirus spike peptide pools or control peptides (ViraFEST assay). The assay that was used to sequence DNA from cultured CD4+ T cells was the Oncomine TCR Beta short-read assay. One entry per CDR3 protein, called by TCRdb with MiXCR from the PCR reads. The sample holds about 13,000 distinct CDR3 sequences; about 51% are singletons and the top ten take roughly 16%. Antigens for these TCRs are unknown. The sequenced material came from CD4+ T cells from blood, cultured in vitro. These receptors were collected from a human donor who had recovered from COVID-19.

The chain recombines TRBV4-2 with TRBJ2-3, with unresolved D. Trimming shortened V by 0 bases and J by 5 bases, and 15 bases separated the two germline ends. This CDR3 is built from 16 residues. Germline lookup yields CDR1 LGHNA and CDR2 YNFKEQ. DNA of the CDR3: TGTGCCAGCAGCCAAGATGTGGGAACGGATAGAGATACGCAGTATTTT. Translated: CASSQDVGTDRDTQYF.

V and J are TRBV9 and TRBJ2-6; TRBD1 matches at 7 bases. Germline lookup yields CDR1 SGDLS and CDR2 YYNGEE. V trimming: 0 bases; J trimming: 0 bases; junction bases outside the gene matches: 9. The CDR3 has 19 residues. The CDR3 loop reads CASSVVQGTQSSGANVLTF. For the CDR3, the DNA is TGTGCCAGCAGCGTAGTACAGGGGACGCAGAGCTCTGGGGCCAACGTCCTGACTTTC.

This chain joins TRBV27 and TRBJ2-7; D might be TRBD1 or TRBD2, each matching 5 bases. Germline V gene lookup returns CDR1 MNHEY and CDR2 SMNVEV (reference sequence). The length of the CDR3 is 13 residues. Trimming removed 0 bases at V and 5 bases at J, with 8 bases between. CDR3 in amino acids: CASSLSGDDEQYF. The CDR3 DNA follows: TGTGCCAGCAGTTTATCGGGGGACGACGAGCAGTACTTC.

This chain joins TRBV4-2 and TRBJ2-7; D not resolved. The V end was cut by 4 bases, the J end by 7 bases, with 11 bases between. CDR3 length: 12 amino acids. Germline V lookup: CDR1 LGHNA, CDR2 YNFKEQ. The CDR3 DNA is TGTGCCAGCAGCCGCAATCTGGGGGAGCAGTACTTC. Translating gives CASSRNLGEQYF.

CDR3: CASSDYLSKQYF. The CDR3 nucleotides are TGTGCCAGCAGTGACTACCTATCCAAGCAGTACTTC. The rearrangement joins TRBV6-1 to TRBJ2-7, with unresolved D. CDR3 length equals 12 residues. V lost 3 bases and J lost 8, with 11 bases in between. Germline V gene data show CDR1 as MNHNS and CDR2 as SASEGT.

The rearrangement uses TRBV20-1 and TRBJ2-3; possible D gene TRBD1, 5 bases. Germline V gene data show CDR1 as DFQATT and CDR2 as SNEGSKA (reference sequence). V gave up 6 bases and J gave up 6 bases, with 16 bases separating them. The length of the CDR3 is 13 residues. Here the CDR3 reads CSAANGPGDTQYF. CDR3 DNA: TGCAGTGCCGCAAACGGGCCAGGGGATACGCAGTATTTT.

The gene calls are TRBV20-1 and TRBJ2-2, with unresolved D. V was pared by 1 base and J by 6 bases, with 9 bases between. CDR1 and CDR2 (germline): DFQATT, SNEGSKA (reference sequence). This CDR3 has 13 amino acids. The CDR3 sequence: CSARVRAPGELFF. In nucleotides, the CDR3 is TGCAGTGCTAGAGTACGAGCCCCCGGGGAGCTGTTTTTT.

The V call is TRBV20-1, the J call TRBJ2-1; 9 nucleotides match TRBD2. The J segment lost 7 bases and the V segment lost 0 bases, leaving 7 bases of the junction unmatched. From germline, CDR1 is DFQATT and CDR2 SNEGSKA (reference sequence). CDR3 length: 15 residues. CDR3 coding DNA: TGCAGTGCTAGAGATCCTAGCGGGAATGGGAATGAGCAGTTCTTC. Encoded protein: CSARDPSGNGNEQFF.

This clonotype has a single count. At one end, the junction sequence differs from germline, possibly due to a read error. The chain couples TRBV5-3 to TRBJ1-6; D call uncertain. TRBV5-3 qualifies as an ORF whose function is uncertain. The CDR3 extends over 15 amino acids. The CDR3 region has the DNA TGTGCCAGCAGCTTCTTAGGGATTAACGATTCACCCCTCCACTTT. Residues: CASSFLGINDSPLHF.

The gene calls are TRBV7-3 and TRBJ2-5, with D uncertain. The V end lost 5 bases, the J end lost 2 bases, and 9 bases lay between the germline ends. The CDR3 consists of 13 residues. Germline CDR1 is SGHTA and CDR2 is FQGTGA. The chain's CDR3 is CASSRADQETQYF. CDR3 bases: TGTGCCAGCAGCCGTGCGGATCAAGAGACCCAGTACTTC.

The chain joins TRBV20-1 to TRBJ2-5, with 7 bases aligning to TRBD2. Germline V gives CDR1 DFQATT, CDR2 SNEGSKA (reference sequence). After removal of 6 bases from V and 7 bases from J, the junction contained 14 bases not matched to a gene. There are 14 residues in the CDR3. CDR3 residues: CSAGGDYLPGTQYF. CDR3 DNA: TGCAGTGCGGGCGGGGACTACCTCCCGGGGACCCAGTACTTC.

The rearrangement uses TRBV20-1 and TRBJ2-5; TRBD2 matches at 8 bases. V dropped 3 bases and J dropped 5; count of bases not matched to a gene: 11. CDR3 length equals 15 residues. Germline V gives CDR1 DFQATT, CDR2 SNEGSKA (reference sequence). CDR3 DNA sequence: TGCAGTGCTAGTAGGGGACTAGTGGGGGGGGAGACCCAGTACTTC. Amino acids: CSASRGLVGGETQYF.

The chain recombines TRBV6-1 with TRBJ2-1; perhaps TRBD1 as D (6 bases). Germline CDR1 reads MNHNS; CDR2 reads SASEGT. V was pared by 5 bases and J by 8 bases, with 10 bases between. The length of the CDR3 is 12 residues. The DNA for the CDR3 is TGTGCCAGCAGTCTCAGGGGCGATGAGCAGTTCTTC. Its translation is CASSLRGDEQFF.

The chain uses TRBV20-1 and TRBJ2-5; D is unresolved. Germline CDR1 and CDR2: DFQATT and SNEGSKA (reference sequence). The CDR3 runs 11 residues. V lost 6 bases to trimming and J lost 3 bases, with 8 bases between them. The CDR3 spells CSATQEETQYF. The CDR3 DNA sequence: TGCAGTGCCACCCAAGAAGAGACCCAGTACTTC.

This chain joins TRBV27 and TRBJ2-3; D unresolved. The CDR3 runs to 11 residues. V lost 7 bases, J lost 5 bases, and 7 bases lay in between. Germline loops: CDR1 MNHEY, CDR2 SMNVEV (reference sequence). CDR3 in amino acids: CASKLGDTQYF. The DNA for the CDR3 is TGTGCCAGCAAGCTGGGAGATACGCAGTATTTT.